This T cell receptor (beta chain) was captured in a study of T-cell reconstitution after alpha-beta-depleted transplantation in children. Study findings and constraints: Some patients' high day-60 TCRbeta diversity was attributed to recipient cells surviving conditioning. Most T-cell counts and diversity one year after the transplant came from T cells that were newly produced. After transplant, at about two months, alpha-beta T cells were reportedly derived from several hundred expanded graft clones.

This clonotype was picked up a small number of times. The target antigen is unknown. The TCRbeta library was prepared with unique molecular identifiers. TCRdb called the PCR reads again in MiXCR, with one record for every CDR3 protein. The data contain 330,000 or so distinct CDR3 sequences, over 7.5% of them singletons. Germline V lookup: CDR1 GTSNPN, CDR2 SVGIG (reference sequence). The CDR3 runs 15 residues. V lost 2 bases and J lost 5, with 19 bases in between. The receptor was isolated from a female patient aged 2-15 years who had a stem cell transplant for Fanconi anemia, so the T cells may come from the graft donor. The sample in question was peripheral blood, obtained 360 days after TCRalphabeta/CD19-depleted stem cell transplant. The chain combines TRBV30 with TRBJ2-7; possible D gene TRBD1, 5 bases. The CDR3 protein is CAWSKGHNFLDEQYF. The CDR3 DNA is TGTGCCTGGAGTAAAGGACATAATTTCCTTGACGAGCAGTACTTC.